This is a list of T cell receptor beta chains from one sample in a study of blood T cells in healthy people across ages. TCRdb called the 5' RACE reads again in MiXCR, with one record for every CDR3 protein. The repertoire has around 1.5 million distinct CDR3 sequences, about 35% of them found once; the top ten carry about 11%. Sequenced material: blood. These receptors were collected from a woman aged 25 to 45 in good health. Each CDR3 is given with its conserved first and last residue. A D gene is named only where the DNA matches it firmly. The size field is filled for only some rows; it gives once, few, many or a size class.

d_call: TRBD2; clone_size: many; j_call: TRBJ2-1; v_call: TRBV12-3/TRBV12-4; cdr3_aa: CASSFFNGTSGYNEQFF; cdr3_nt: TGTGCCAGCAGTTTTTTTAACGGGACTAGCGGATACAATGAGCAGTTCTTC
d_call: -; clone_size: -; j_call: TRBJ2-7; v_call: TRBV6-5; cdr3_aa: CASSHTGGDYEQYF; cdr3_nt: TGTGCCAGCAGCCATACAGGGGGGGATTACGAGCAGTACTTC
d_call: -; clone_size: -; j_call: TRBJ1-1; v_call: TRBV6-1; cdr3_aa: CASSPFGRTEAFF; cdr3_nt: TGTGCCAGCAGCCCTTTTGGGCGGACTGAAGCTTTCTTT
d_call: -; clone_size: few; j_call: TRBJ2-5; v_call: TRBV11-2; cdr3_aa: CASSLINSQETQYF; cdr3_nt: TGTGCCAGCAGCTTAATAAACAGCCAAGAGACCCAGTACTTC
d_call: TRBD1; clone_size: -; j_call: TRBJ2-7; v_call: TRBV28; cdr3_aa: CASSLTGGVAEQYF; cdr3_nt: TGTGCCAGCAGTCTCACAGGGGGTGTTGCCGAGCAGTACTTC
d_call: -; clone_size: -; j_call: TRBJ2-3; v_call: TRBV6-1; cdr3_aa: CASRVTPSTDTQYF; cdr3_nt: TGTGCCAGCAGAGTAACACCTAGCACAGATACGCAGTATTTT
d_call: -; clone_size: -; j_call: TRBJ2-7; v_call: TRBV30; cdr3_aa: CATGPLSSYEQYF; cdr3_nt: TGTGCCACGGGACCTCTGAGCTCCTACGAGCAGTACTTC
d_call: TRBD1; clone_size: -; j_call: TRBJ2-5; v_call: TRBV2; cdr3_aa: CASRTGTEGTQYF; cdr3_nt: TGTGCCAGCAGGACCGGGACAGAGGGGACCCAGTACTTC
d_call: -; clone_size: -; j_call: TRBJ1-5; v_call: TRBV4-1; cdr3_aa: CASSQDRAGNQPQHF; cdr3_nt: TGCGCCAGCAGCCAAGATCGGGCAGGCAATCAGCCCCAGCATTTT
d_call: -; clone_size: -; j_call: TRBJ2-3; v_call: TRBV6-1; cdr3_aa: CASRGNRGTDTQYF; cdr3_nt: TGTGCCAGCAGGGGGAACAGAGGGACAGATACGCAGTATTTT
d_call: -; clone_size: few; j_call: TRBJ2-7; v_call: TRBV5-1; cdr3_aa: CASNEGPRGSYEQYF; cdr3_nt: TGCGCCAGCAACGAAGGACCCCGGGGCTCCTACGAGCAGTACTTC